This TCR beta chain derives from a study of T cells in Graves' hyperthyroidism and ophthalmopathy. J was trimmed by 8 bases and V by 6 bases; bases with no gene match: 18. In germline, CDR1 is SGHTA, CDR2 FQGNSA. The CDR3 length is 19 residues. What was amplified from RNA transcripts were TCR beta CDR3 regions. When the TCR CDR3 underwent first-round RT-PCR, the HTBI primer set was used. TCRdb analysed the multiplex PCR reads with MiXCR anew, one entry per CDR3 protein. The sample contains about half a million distinct CDR3 sequences, 15% to 20% of which appear only once. Sequenced material: blood. The receptor was isolated from a man in his forties with Graves' ophthalmopathy. The rearrangement links TRBV7-2 to TRBJ2-1, with 14 bases identical to TRBD2. CDR3 bases: TGTGCCAGCAGACAACTACTAAGTGGGACTAGCGGGAGAGGGCATGAGCAGTTCTTC. Protein product: CASRQLLSGTSGRGHEQFF. The entire variable domain, with the rest obtained from reference TRBV7-2 and TRBJ2-1, is as follows: GAGVSQSPSNKVTEKGKDVELRCDPISGHTALYWYRQSLGQGLEFLIYFQGNSAPDKSGLPSDRFSAERTGGSVSTLTIQRTQQEDSAVYLCASRQLLSGTSGRGHEQFFGPGTRLTVL.